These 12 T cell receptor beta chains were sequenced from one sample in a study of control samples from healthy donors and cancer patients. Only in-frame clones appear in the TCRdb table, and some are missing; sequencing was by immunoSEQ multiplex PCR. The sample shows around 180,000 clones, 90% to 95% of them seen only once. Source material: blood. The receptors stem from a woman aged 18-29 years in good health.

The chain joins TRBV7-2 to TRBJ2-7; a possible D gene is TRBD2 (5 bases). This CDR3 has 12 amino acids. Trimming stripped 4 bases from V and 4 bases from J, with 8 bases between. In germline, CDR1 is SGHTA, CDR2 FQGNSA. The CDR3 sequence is CASSSWTYEQYF. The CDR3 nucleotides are TGTGCCAGCAGCTCGTGGACTTACGAGCAGTACTTC.

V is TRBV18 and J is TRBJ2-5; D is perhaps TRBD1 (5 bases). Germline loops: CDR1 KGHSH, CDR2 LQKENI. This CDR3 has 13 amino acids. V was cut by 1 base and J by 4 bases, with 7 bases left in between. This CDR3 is CASSPQRGETQYF. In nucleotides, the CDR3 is TGTGCCAGCTCACCACAAAGGGGAGAGACCCAGTACTTC.

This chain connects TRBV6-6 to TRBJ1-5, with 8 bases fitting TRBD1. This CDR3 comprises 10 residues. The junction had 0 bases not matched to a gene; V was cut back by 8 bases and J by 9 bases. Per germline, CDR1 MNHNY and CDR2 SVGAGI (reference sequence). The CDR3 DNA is TGTGCCAGCGGGACAGGGCCCCAGCATTTT. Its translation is CASGTGPQHF.

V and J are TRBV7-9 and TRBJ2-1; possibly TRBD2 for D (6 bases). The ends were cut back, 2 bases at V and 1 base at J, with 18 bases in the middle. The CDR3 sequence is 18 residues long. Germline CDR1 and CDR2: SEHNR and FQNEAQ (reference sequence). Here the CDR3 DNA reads TGTGCCAGCAGCTTAATGGGACTCCCATCCAAGTCCTACAATGAGCAGTTCTTC. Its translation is CASSLMGLPSKSYNEQFF.

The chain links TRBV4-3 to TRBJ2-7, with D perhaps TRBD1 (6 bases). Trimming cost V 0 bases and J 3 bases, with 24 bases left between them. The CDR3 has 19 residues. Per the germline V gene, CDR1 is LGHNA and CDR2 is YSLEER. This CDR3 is CASSQEVMGARVRYYEQYF. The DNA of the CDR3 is TGCGCCAGCAGCCAAGAAGTTATGGGGGCCCGTGTTCGCTACTACGAGCAGTACTTC.

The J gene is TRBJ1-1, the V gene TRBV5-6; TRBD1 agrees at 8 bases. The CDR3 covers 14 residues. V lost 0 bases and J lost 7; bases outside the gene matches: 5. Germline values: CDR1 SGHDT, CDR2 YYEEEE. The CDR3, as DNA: TGTGCCAGCAGCTTGGTTCAGGGGGCGCGTGAAGCTTTCTTT. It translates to CASSLVQGAREAFF.

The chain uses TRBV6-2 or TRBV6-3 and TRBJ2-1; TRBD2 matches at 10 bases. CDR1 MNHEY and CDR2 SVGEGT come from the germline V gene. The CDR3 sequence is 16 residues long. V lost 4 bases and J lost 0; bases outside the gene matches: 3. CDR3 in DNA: TGTGCCAGCAGTTCAGCGGGAGGGACCTCCTACAATGAGCAGTTCTTC. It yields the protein CASSSAGGTSYNEQFF.

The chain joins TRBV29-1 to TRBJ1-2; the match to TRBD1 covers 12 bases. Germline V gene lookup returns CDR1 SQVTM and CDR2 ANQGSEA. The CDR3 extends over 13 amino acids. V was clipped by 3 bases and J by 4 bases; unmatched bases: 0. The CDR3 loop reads CSVEGQGAYGYTF. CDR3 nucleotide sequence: TGCAGCGTTGAGGGACAGGGGGCCTATGGCTACACCTTC.

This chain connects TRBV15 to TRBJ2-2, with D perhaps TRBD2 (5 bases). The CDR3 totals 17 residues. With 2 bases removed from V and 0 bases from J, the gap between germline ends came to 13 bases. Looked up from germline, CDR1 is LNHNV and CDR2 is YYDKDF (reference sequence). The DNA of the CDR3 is TGTGCCACCAGCAGAAAAGGGAGACGGTCGAACACCGGGGAGCTGTTTTTT. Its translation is CATSRKGRRSNTGELFF.

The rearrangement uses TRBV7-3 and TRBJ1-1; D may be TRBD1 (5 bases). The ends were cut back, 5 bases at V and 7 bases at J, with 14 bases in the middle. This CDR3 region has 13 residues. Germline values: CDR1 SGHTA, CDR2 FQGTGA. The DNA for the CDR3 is TGTGCCAGCAGCCACGGGACCAGAGGTGAAGCTTTCTTT. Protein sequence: CASSHGTRGEAFF. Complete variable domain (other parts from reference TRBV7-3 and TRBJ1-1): GAGVSQTPSNKVTEKGKYVELRCDPISGHTALYWYRQSLGQGPEFLIYFQGTGAADDSGLPNDRFFAVRPEGSVSTLKIQRTERGDSAVYLCASSHGTRGEAFFGQGTRLTVV.

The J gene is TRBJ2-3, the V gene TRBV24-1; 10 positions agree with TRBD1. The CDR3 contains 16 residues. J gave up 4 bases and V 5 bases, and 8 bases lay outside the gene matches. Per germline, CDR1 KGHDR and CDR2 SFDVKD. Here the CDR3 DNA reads TGTGCCACCAGTGCCCTGCGGGACAGGGGCCCAGATACGCAGTATTTT. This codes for CATSALRDRGPDTQYF.

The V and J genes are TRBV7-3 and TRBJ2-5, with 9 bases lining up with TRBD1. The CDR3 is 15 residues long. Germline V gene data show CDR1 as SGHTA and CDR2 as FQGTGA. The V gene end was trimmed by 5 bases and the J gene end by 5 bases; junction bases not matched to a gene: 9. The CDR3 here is CASSPPGQGRETQYF. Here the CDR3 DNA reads TGTGCCAGCAGCCCCCCGGGACAGGGTCGGGAGACCCAGTACTTC.